The entry that follows covers one T cell receptor (beta chain) sequence. This clonotype was recorded many times. The antigen this receptor binds is unknown. No per-base quality is available; no much larger clone lies one base away. The data stem from a study of regulatory T cells in long-lasting Graves disease (TCRdb year 2021). About the investigation overall: In the newly diagnosed Graves' disease group, patients had been taking antithyroid drugs for less than 3 months. The study was conducted in China and was registered as a clinical trial. Persistent Graves' disease patients were compared with newly diagnosed Graves' disease patients by peripheral blood TCR sequencing and RNA sequencing. A total of roughly 35 samples underwent TCR sequencing, from about 13 patients with persistent Graves' disease and some 20 patients with newly diagnosed Graves' disease.

What the research found in general, with its limitations: Because the primary lesion, thyroid tissue, could not be accessed, the study looked at peripheral blood alone. Persistent patients shared more public clonotypes among themselves (around 2,700) than newly diagnosed patients did (about 1,000). The authors acknowledged the small sample size as a limitation that may reduce accuracy. TRBV28, TRBJ1-2 and TRBJ2-5 were preferentially used in persistent disease, while TRBV20-1 and TRBJ2-1 were favored in newly diagnosed disease. Persistent Graves' disease patients showed lower TCR Shannon entropy and fewer highly expanded clones than newly diagnosed patients, suggesting clonal expansion. Sequencing and analysis were limited to the TCR beta chain.

The sample's time point label is to be understood as: newly diagnosed GD, antithyroid drugs for less than 3 months. RNA was extracted from PBMCs in TRIzol for both TCR sequencing and RNA sequencing. The diagnosis of Graves' disease was made according to American Thyroid Association guidelines. Patients for the study were recruited at an endocrinology department in Xi'an, China. From each patient, around 9.3 milliliters of peripheral blood was collected into an EDTA anticoagulant tube. Ficoll Paque Plus density gradient separation was used to isolate PBMCs, and no additional T cell sorting was done. RNA quality was checked with an Agilent 2100 Bioanalyzer and agarose gel, and concentration with a NanoDrop 2000. To prepare the library, multiplex PCR was applied. The sequencer listed for this sample is Illumina HiSeq 4000. TCR beta libraries were built with iRepertoire HTBI primers and Arm-PCR amplification of CDR3 regions. Before sequencing, the PCR products underwent gel purification. On the study's bioinformatics: Gene usage analysis of CDR3 amino acid clonotypes used the 60 to 75 TRBV and more than 13 TRBJ segments found across samples. COPE and FqMerger were used to merge the filtered high-quality paired reads into contigs. BLAST was used to align contigs to the IMGT TRBV, TRBD and TRBJ reference genes, and CDR3 was defined following IMGT. Any clonotype with a frequency above 0.1% was counted as a highly expanded clone. Repertoire diversity was measured by Shannon entropy, and V-J evenness by the Gini coefficient. Public clonotypes were defined as clonotypes shared by more than one individual. TCRdb trimmed the raw reads at Q25, called clones with MiXCR and kept productive beta chains. Rows matching on CDR3 protein sequence are summarized as one entry with the most common DNA and genes. V and J calls and clone size were set by TCRdb, not the authors. For this sample there are roughly 350,000 distinct CDR3 sequences; 16% appear just once. 25% to 30% of the sample rests with the top ten.

Inclusive of the bounding cysteine and phenylalanine, the CDR3 is 16 residues long. Just the 48-base CDR3 DNA is kept, in frame starting at base 1. The germline V gene gives CDR1 as ENHRY and CDR2 as SYGVKD. V is cut by 2 bases and J by 3 bases, and the space between the germline ends is 17 bases. These same data were also listed under a study on T cells in Graves' hyperthyroidism and ophthalmopathy. Looking at the second paper: Stable Graves' hyperthyroidism was defined as no progression to ophthalmopathy during 18 months of follow-up. Hyperthyroidism patients were aged 18 to 65 years and newly diagnosed, with disease duration of less than 2 months. Patients with uncontrolled infections, other autoimmune diseases, pregnancy or lactation were excluded. Clinical symptoms, serum thyroxine and TRAb, thyroid ultrasound, and orbital computed tomography formed the basis for the diagnoses. For the first round of RT-PCR on the TCR CDR3, the HTBI primer set was used together with the Qiagen OneStep RT-PCR kit. Most expanded thyroid clonotypes (frequency above 0.001) were also detected in blood, a finding suggesting that blood repertoires may reflect thyroid immune responses. Ophthalmopathy was separated from stable hyperthyroidism by a 13 V-J signature model, with approximately 89% sensitivity and about 81% specificity obtained in cross-validation and 80%/75% obtained in testing. In validation, the model predicted progression to ophthalmopathy a median of roughly 6.1 months before onset, with roughly 68% sensitivity and 72.22% specificity. To identify distinguishing TCR V-J signatures, a discovery cohort of about 100 patients was used, comprising some 45 with Graves' ophthalmopathy and around 57 with stable Graves' hyperthyroidism. Prospective prediction of ophthalmopathy was tested in an independent validation cohort of 18 to 20 hyperthyroidism patients and approximately 17 patients who later progressed to ophthalmopathy. The 100 discovery patients were randomly split 7:3 into training and test sets. In addition, the study compared T-cell repertoires in thyroid tissue and in blood from six Graves' hyperthyroidism patients. After blood sampling, hyperthyroidism patients were treated with methimazole at a starting dose of 30 mg daily, and ophthalmopathy patients were treated with high-dose intravenous methylprednisolone. Libraries were constructed in a second round of multiplex PCR, after which size selection and purification were carried out. Paired-end sequencing of the libraries was performed with 100 bp reads on an Illumina HiSeq2000. SOAPnuke was used to process the raw data, with reads discarded if the reads contained adapters or uncalled bases, had a mean Phred below 15, or lacked an exact constant-primer or identifier match. COPE v1.2.5 was used to merge the high-quality paired reads, and each unique nucleotide sequence was defined as a clonotype. MiTCR v1.1 was used to align the clonotypes against IMGT TRBV, TRBD and TRBJ reference segments. The analysis was restricted to V-J combinations with a frequency above 0.0001, which together covered roughly 99% of the repertoires. The TCS score was defined as F50 (clonal expansion) divided by E x V (chaos), with BLOSUM62-based TCRdist calculated between CDR3 peptides within each V-J. Welch's t-statistics and random forest reduced several hundred V-J features to 13, which were used in a naive Bayes classifier (R e1071). Sample size was not statistically predetermined, and investigators were not blinded to group allocation. The paper describes TCR Vbeta CDR3 sequencing of 130 to 150 peripheral blood samples, made up of some 40 ophthalmopathy patients, approximately 73 hyperthyroidism patients and 17 progressor patients.

Specimen: peripheral blood mononuclear cells (PBMCs), collected at new diagnosis, from a patient treated with antithyroid drugs. Recombination joined TRBV10-3 with TRBJ2-7; TRBD2 is possibly the D segment (7 matching bases). The TCR sequence derives from a man aged 35-49 years with Graves disease. Donor details come from another sample of the same person, matched by shared clones. The nucleotide sequence is given as TGTGCCATCAGTGAGGGAACGGGGGGCCGACTCTACGAGCAGTACTTC. It translates to CAISEGTGGRLYEQYF.